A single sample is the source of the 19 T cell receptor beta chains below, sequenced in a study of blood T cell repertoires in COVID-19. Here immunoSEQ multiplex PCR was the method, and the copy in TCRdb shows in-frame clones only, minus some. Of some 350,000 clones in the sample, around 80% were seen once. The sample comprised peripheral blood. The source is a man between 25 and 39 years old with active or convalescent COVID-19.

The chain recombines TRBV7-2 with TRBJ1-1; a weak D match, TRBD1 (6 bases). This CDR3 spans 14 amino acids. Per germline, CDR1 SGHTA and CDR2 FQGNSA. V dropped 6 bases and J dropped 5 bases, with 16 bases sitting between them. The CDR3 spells CASRLTGGLTEAFF. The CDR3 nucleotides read TGTGCCAGCAGGCTCACGGGGGGGCTGACTGAAGCTTTCTTT.

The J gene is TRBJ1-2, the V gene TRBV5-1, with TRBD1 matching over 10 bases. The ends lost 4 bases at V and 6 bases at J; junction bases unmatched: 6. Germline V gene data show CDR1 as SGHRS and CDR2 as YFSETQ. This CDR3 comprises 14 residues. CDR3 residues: CASSPAGTGDGYTF. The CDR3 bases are TGCGCCAGCAGCCCCGCCGGGACAGGGGATGGCTACACCTTC.

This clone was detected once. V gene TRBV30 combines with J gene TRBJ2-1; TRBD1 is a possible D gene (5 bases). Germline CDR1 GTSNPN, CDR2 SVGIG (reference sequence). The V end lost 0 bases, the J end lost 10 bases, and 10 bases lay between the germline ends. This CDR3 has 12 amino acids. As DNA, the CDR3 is TGTGCCTGGAGTGTACAATGGGGCGAGCAGTTCTTC. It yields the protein CAWSVQWGEQFF. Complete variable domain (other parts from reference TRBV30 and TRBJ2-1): SQTIHQWPATLVQPVGSPLSLECTVEGTSNPNLYWYRQAAGRGLQLLFYSVGIGQISSEVPQNLSASRPQDRQFILSSKKLLLSDSGFYLCAWSVQWGEQFFGPGTRLTVL.

CDR3 nucleotides: TGTGCCAGCAGCTTAGCGCTCTCAAGTATTAAGGGGTGGACCGGGGAGCTGTTTTTT. Protein: CASSLALSSIKGWTGELFF. The chain carries TRBV7-8 and TRBJ2-2, with D perhaps matching TRBD1 (5 bases). From germline, CDR1 is SGHVS and CDR2 FQNEAQ. The CDR3 is 19 residues long. The V end lost 0 bases, the J end lost 5 bases, and 22 bases lay between the germline ends.

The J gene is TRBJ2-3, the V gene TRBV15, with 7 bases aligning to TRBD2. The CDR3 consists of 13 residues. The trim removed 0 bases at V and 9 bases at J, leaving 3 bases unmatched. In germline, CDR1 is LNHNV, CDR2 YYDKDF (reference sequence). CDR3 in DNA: TGTGCCACCAGCAGAGATACGGGAGGCACGCAGTATTTT. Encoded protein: CATSRDTGGTQYF.

CDR3 nucleotide sequence: TGTGCCAGCAGCTGGACTAGCGGGAGGGTTAACACCGGGGAGCTGTTTTTT. It yields the protein CASSWTSGRVNTGELFF. The rearrangement joins TRBV7-6 to TRBJ2-2; 15 nucleotides align to TRBD2. The CDR3 is 17 amino acids. Unmatched junction bases numbered 2, after V lost 4 bases and J lost 2 bases. CDR1 SGHVS and CDR2 FNYEAQ come from the germline V gene.

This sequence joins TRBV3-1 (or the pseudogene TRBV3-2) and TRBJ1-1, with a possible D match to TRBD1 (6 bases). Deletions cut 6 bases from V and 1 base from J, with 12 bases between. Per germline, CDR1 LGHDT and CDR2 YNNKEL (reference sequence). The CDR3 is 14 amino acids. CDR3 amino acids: CASRRMGQNTEAFF. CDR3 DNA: TGTGCCAGCAGACGGATGGGACAGAACACTGAAGCTTTCTTT.

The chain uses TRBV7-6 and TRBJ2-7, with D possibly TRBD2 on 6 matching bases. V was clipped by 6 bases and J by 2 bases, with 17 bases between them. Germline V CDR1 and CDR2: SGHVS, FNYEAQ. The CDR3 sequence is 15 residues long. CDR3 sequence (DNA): TGTGCCAGCAGTCCACCCGGGACTCCCACCTACGAGCAGTACTTC. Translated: CASSPPGTPTYEQYF.

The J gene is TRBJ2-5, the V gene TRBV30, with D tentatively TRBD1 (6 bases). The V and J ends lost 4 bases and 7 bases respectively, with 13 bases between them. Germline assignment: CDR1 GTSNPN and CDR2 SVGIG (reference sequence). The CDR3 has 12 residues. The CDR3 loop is CAWMTGPGTQYF. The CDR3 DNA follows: TGTGCCTGGATGACAGGTCCGGGGACCCAGTACTTC.

CDR3 loop: CASSQDLRGYEQYF. CDR3 sequence (DNA): TGCGCCAGCAGCCAAGATCTAAGGGGGTACGAGCAGTACTTC. The chain employs TRBV4-3 and TRBJ2-7; possibly TRBD1 for D (6 bases). Trimming took 0 bases from V and 4 from J, leaving 10 bases between them. Germline V gene data show CDR1 as LGHNA and CDR2 as YSLEER. This CDR3 has 14 residues.

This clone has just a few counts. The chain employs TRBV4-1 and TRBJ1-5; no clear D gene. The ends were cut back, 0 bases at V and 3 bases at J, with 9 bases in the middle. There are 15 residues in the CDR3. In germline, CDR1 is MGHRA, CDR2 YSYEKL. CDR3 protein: CASSQEHGDNQPQHF. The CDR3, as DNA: TGCGCCAGCAGCCAAGAACACGGAGACAATCAGCCCCAGCATTTT.

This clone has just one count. Written as DNA, the CDR3 is TGTGCCAGCAGCTTCGGACACGCCTGGCGAGAGCAGTACTTC. It encodes CASSFGHAWREQYF. The genes are TRBV5-6 and TRBJ2-7; a weak D match, TRBD1 (5 bases). V was cut by 2 bases and J by 7 bases, with 16 bases left in between. The CDR3 runs to 14 residues. Germline V gene data show CDR1 as SGHDT and CDR2 as YYEEEE.

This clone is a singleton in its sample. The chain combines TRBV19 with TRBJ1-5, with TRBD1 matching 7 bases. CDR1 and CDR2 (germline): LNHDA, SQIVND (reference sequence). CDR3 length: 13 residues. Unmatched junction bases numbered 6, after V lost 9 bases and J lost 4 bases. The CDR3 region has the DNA TGTGCCAGCAGAACAGGGGATAATCAGCCCCAGCATTTT. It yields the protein CASRTGDNQPQHF.

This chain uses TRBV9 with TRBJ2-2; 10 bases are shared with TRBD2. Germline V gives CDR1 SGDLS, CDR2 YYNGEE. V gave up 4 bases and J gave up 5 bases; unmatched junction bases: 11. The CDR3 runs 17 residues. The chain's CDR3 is CASSLYSSGGTTGELFF. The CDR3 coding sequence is TGTGCCAGCAGCCTCTACTCTAGCGGGGGCACTACCGGGGAGCTGTTTTTT.

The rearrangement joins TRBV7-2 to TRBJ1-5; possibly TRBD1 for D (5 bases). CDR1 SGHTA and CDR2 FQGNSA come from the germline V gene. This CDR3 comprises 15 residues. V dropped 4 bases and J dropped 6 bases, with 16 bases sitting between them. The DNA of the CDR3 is TGTGCCAGCAGCTGGTCCGGGGGTTGGGGTCAGCCCCAGCATTTT. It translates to CASSWSGGWGQPQHF. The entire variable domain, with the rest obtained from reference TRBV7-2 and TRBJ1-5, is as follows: GAGVSQSPSNKVTEKGKDVELRCDPISGHTALYWYRQSLGQGLEFLIYFQGNSAPDKSGLPSDRFSAERTGGSVSTLTIQRTQQEDSAVYLCASSWSGGWGQPQHFGDGTRLSIL.

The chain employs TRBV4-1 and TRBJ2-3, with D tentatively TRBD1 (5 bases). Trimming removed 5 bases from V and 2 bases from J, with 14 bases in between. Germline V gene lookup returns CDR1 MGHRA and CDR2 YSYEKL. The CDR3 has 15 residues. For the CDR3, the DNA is TGCGCCAGCAGCAGAGGAAGGGGATTCACAGATACGCAGTATTTT. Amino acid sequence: CASSRGRGFTDTQYF.

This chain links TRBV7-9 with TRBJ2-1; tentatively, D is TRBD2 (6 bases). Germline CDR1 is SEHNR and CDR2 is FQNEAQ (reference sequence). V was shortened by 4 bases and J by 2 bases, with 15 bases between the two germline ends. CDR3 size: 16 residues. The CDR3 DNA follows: TGTGCCAGCAGCTCAGGGAGGACTTCCCCCTACAATGAGCAGTTCTTC. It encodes CASSSGRTSPYNEQFF.

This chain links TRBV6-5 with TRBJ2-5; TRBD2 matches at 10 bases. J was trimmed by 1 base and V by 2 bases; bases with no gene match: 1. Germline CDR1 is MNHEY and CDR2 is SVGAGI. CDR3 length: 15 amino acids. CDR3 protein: CASSYLAGVQETQYF. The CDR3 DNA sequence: TGTGCCAGCAGTTACCTAGCGGGAGTCCAAGAGACCCAGTACTTC.

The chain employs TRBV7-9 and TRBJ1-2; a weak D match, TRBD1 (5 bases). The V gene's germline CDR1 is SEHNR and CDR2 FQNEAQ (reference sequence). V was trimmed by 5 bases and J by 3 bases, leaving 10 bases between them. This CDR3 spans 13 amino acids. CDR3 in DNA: TGTGCCAGCAGCCAGGGAATTGACTATGGCTACACCTTC. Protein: CASSQGIDYGYTF. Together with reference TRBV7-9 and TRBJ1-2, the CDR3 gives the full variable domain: DTGVSQNPRHKITKRGQNVTFRCDPISEHNRLYWYRQTLGQGPEFLTYFQNEAQLEKSRLLSDRFSAERPKGSFSTLEIQRTEQGDSAMYLCASSQGIDYGYTFGSGTRLTVV.